These T cell receptor beta chains were read from a single sample in a study of siplizumab effects on memory and regulatory T cells. TCRdb's copy holds only in-frame clones and misses some; the assay was immunoSEQ multiplex PCR. Found here are around 7,000 clones, 65% to 70% of them singletons; the top ten hold 40% to 60%. Input material: effector memory CD8+ T cells sorted from blood. The receptors were sampled from a human donor in good health. The conserved cysteine and the conserved F or W are not part of the CDR3 here. Each record gives: J gene, V gene, CDR3 protein.

TRBJ2-1 | TRBV7-9 | ASSFMLAGPLSYNEQF
TRBJ2-3 | TRBV25-1 | ASQGTDTQY
TRBJ2-7 | TRBV5-6 | ASSSWTSVHEQY
TRBJ1-1 | TRBV5-1 | ASSLEWTGSTEAF
TRBJ2-5 | TRBV28 | ASSFYRGKTQY
TRBJ2-2 | TRBV5-1 | ASSWSGTGAHTGELF
TRBJ1-5 | TRBV7-2 | ASSLYWGNRNQPQH
TRBJ2-1 | TRBV7-2 | ASSLRAGANYNEQF
TRBJ2-7 | TRBV27 | ASTWTGNEQY
TRBJ1-4 | TRBV4-1 | ASSQVIRANEKLF
TRBJ1-2 | TRBV27 | ASSLGRLSYGYT
TRBJ2-3 | TRBV29-1 | SGEGGPSTDTQY
TRBJ2-1 | TRBV7-6 | ASSPLGREGEQF
TRBJ2-7 | TRBV9 | ASSVGGDSYEQY
TRBJ2-1 | TRBV6-4 | ASSAGTSNEQF
TRBJ2-7 | TRBV2 | ASSQWGPGYEQY
TRBJ2-3 | TRBV6-4 | ASSEAGGTDTQY
TRBJ2-2 | TRBV2 | ASSVSGSNTGELF
TRBJ2-1 | TRBV4-1 | ASSLGTLYNEQF
TRBJ2-1 | TRBV5-4 | ASSQERGSYNEQF
TRBJ1-1 | TRBV30 | AWSGDGNTEAF
TRBJ2-3 | TRBV9 | ASSPQGGDTQY
TRBJ2-6 | TRBV7-9 | ASSPEGLTESGANVLT
TRBJ1-2 | TRBV27 | ASSLTWTDYGYT
TRBJ1-1 | TRBV19 | ASSIVGGAEAF
TRBJ1-1 | TRBV9 | ASSAPTGHTEAF
TRBJ1-2 | TRBV15 | ATRPGTNYGYT
TRBJ2-7 | TRBV7-3 | ASSLTPISRMYEQY